The 19 T cell receptor beta chains below were found in one sample sequenced in a study of blood T cell repertoires in COVID-19 (dated by TCRdb to about 2020). Library creation used the immunoSEQ multiplex PCR assay. Drawn from immuneACCESS, this table holds only the in-frame rearrangements with V and J called that TCRdb kept. Clones are partly lost; checked studies trace under half to an unresolved V gene and leave the rest unexplained. The sample table records 250,000 to 350,000 clones; around 87% of these occur just once. The ten most abundant clones make up about 2.5% of the sample. The sample was peripheral blood. Receptors originate from a man in his late teens or twenties with active or convalescent COVID-19.

The chain is built from TRBV5-4 and TRBJ1-3; 7 bases are a match to TRBD1. CDR1 and CDR2 (germline): SGHNT, YYREEE (reference sequence). CDR3 size: 15 residues. With 0 bases clipped from V and 2 bases from J, the junction kept 2 bases outside the gene matches. The DNA for the CDR3 is TGTGCCAGCAGCTTGGGCAGGGGGACTGGAAACACCATATATTTT. Its translation: CASSLGRGTGNTIYF.

This clone was observed a handful of times. The J gene is TRBJ1-1, the V gene TRBV7-2; tentative D call: TRBD1 (6 bases). Trimming stripped 5 bases from V and 10 bases from J, with 20 bases between. The CDR3 extends over 14 amino acids. Germline V gene lookup returns CDR1 SGHTA and CDR2 FQGNSA. Here the CDR3 reads CASSRGQSIQGAFF. CDR3 DNA sequence: TGTGCCAGCAGCCGGGGACAAAGTATCCAAGGAGCTTTCTTT.

This clone was seen just once. The J gene is TRBJ2-1, the V gene TRBV27; TRBD1 agrees at 7 bases. The CDR3 runs 15 residues. Germline CDR1 is MNHEY and CDR2 is SMNVEV (reference sequence). Trimming cost V 5 bases and J 2 bases; bases outside gene matches: 6. The CDR3 sequence: CASSGPGQTYNEQFF. CDR3 nucleotides: TGTGCCAGCAGTGGACCGGGACAGACCTACAATGAGCAGTTCTTC.

The chain couples TRBV28 to TRBJ2-1; weak D call: TRBD2 (6 bases). Per the germline V gene, CDR1 is MDHEN and CDR2 is SYDVKM. The CDR3 runs to 11 residues. The V and J ends lost 7 bases and 16 bases respectively, with 17 bases between them. CDR3 region: CASTRLGLFFF. The DNA for the CDR3 is TGTGCCAGCACGCGACTAGGTTTGTTTTTCTTC.

This clone has just a few counts. The rearrangement joins TRBV5-1 to TRBJ2-2, with D perhaps matching TRBD1 (6 bases). The germline V and J ends were trimmed by 3 bases and 2 bases, with 11 bases remaining between them. The CDR3 extends over 15 amino acids. Germline-derived CDR1 and CDR2 are SGHRS and YFSETQ. The CDR3 sequence is CASSSGTFNTGELFF. Written as DNA, the CDR3 is TGCGCCAGCAGCTCCGGGACATTTAACACCGGGGAGCTGTTTTTT. The entire variable domain, with the rest obtained from reference TRBV5-1 and TRBJ2-2, is as follows: KAGVTQTPRYLIKTRGQQVTLSCSPISGHRSVSWYQQTPGQGLQFLFEYFSETQRNKGNFPGRFSGRQFSNSRSEMNVSTLELGDSALYLCASSSGTFNTGELFFGEGSRLTVL.

CDR3 nucleotide sequence: TGTGCCAGCAGCTTATGGGGGCGGCGGGAGACCCAGTACTTC. It translates to CASSLWGRRETQYF. This sequence joins TRBV7-2 and TRBJ2-7; D perhaps matches TRBD1 (6 bases). The DNA matches TRBJ2-5 better at its end, which makes the J call doubtful. From germline, CDR1 is SGHTA and CDR2 FQGNSA. This CDR3 has 14 residues.

The chain carries TRBV9 and TRBJ2-2, with no clear D. CDR1 is SGDLS and CDR2 is YYNGEE in the germline V gene. Between the trimmed V and J ends, which lost 5 bases and 8 bases, there was a span of 10 bases. The CDR3 spans 12 residues. Here the CDR3 reads CASRPAAGELFF. The CDR3 nucleotides are TGTGCCAGCAGACCCGCGGCGGGGGAGCTGTTTTTT. The full variable domain, rest sourced from reference TRBV9 and TRBJ2-2, is DSGVTQTPKHLITATGQRVTLRCSPRSGDLSVYWYQQSLDQGLQFLIQYYNGEERAKGNILERFSAQQFPDLHSELNLSSLELGDSALYFCASRPAAGELFFGEGSRLTVL.

The chain uses TRBV12-5 and TRBJ1-1; tentatively, D is TRBD1 (6 bases). Trimming took 7 bases from V and 0 from J, leaving 18 bases between them. This CDR3 region has 16 residues. In germline, CDR1 is LGHNT, CDR2 FRNRAP. CDR3 coding DNA: TGTGCTAGTGCGGACCCGAGGGGGACCATGAACACTGAAGCTTTCTTT. This gives the protein CASADPRGTMNTEAFF.

The chain carries TRBV18 and TRBJ1-6; perhaps TRBD1 as D (6 bases). The germline V gene encodes CDR1 KGHSH and CDR2 LQKENI. V dropped 5 bases and J dropped 8 bases, with 10 bases sitting between them. The CDR3 is 13 residues long. The CDR3 DNA reads as TGTGCCAGCTCAACAGGGATCGATTCACCCCTCCACTTT. Its protein is CASSTGIDSPLHF.

The rearrangement joins TRBV28 to TRBJ1-2, with D possibly TRBD1 on 5 matching bases. Germline V gives CDR1 MDHEN, CDR2 SYDVKM. The length of the CDR3 is 13 residues. Trimming cost V 3 bases and J 2 bases, with 7 bases left between them. CDR3 sequence: CASSFNRNYGYTF. The CDR3, as DNA: TGTGCCAGCAGTTTCAACAGGAACTATGGCTACACCTTC.

The chain couples TRBV6-5 to TRBJ2-3; 7 nucleotides line up with TRBD1. CDR3 length: 15 amino acids. Germline V gives CDR1 MNHEY, CDR2 SVGAGI. V was clipped by 5 bases and J by 0 bases; unmatched bases: 5. The CDR3 DNA sequence: TGTGCCAGCAGTATGACAGGGTTTAGCACAGATACGCAGTATTTT. Encoded protein: CASSMTGFSTDTQYF.

The rearrangement uses TRBV19 and TRBJ1-4, with 7 bases that match TRBD1. The CDR3 length is 16 residues. Germline V gives CDR1 LNHDA, CDR2 SQIVND (reference sequence). V was clipped by 5 bases and J by 4 bases; unmatched bases: 10. The CDR3, as DNA: TGTGCCAGTAGTCCACAAAAGGACAGGATTAATGAAAAACTGTTTTTT. Encoded protein: CASSPQKDRINEKLFF.

The chain has TRBV2 and TRBJ1-1, with a possible D match to TRBD1 (5 bases). The CDR3 is made up of 13 amino acids. Germline values: CDR1 SNHLY, CDR2 FYNNEI. Between the trimmed V and J ends, which lost 8 bases and 3 bases, there was a span of 13 bases. CDR3 sequence: CASHYQGDTEAFF. As DNA, the CDR3 is TGTGCCAGCCATTACCAGGGCGACACTGAAGCTTTCTTT.

As regards this clone: Other DNA sequences within the sample encode an identical CDR3. V is TRBV14 and J is TRBJ1-4, with D possibly TRBD1 on 5 matching bases. This CDR3 region has 13 residues. Per the germline V gene, CDR1 is SGHDN and CDR2 is FVKESK. Trimming removed 4 bases at V and 7 bases at J, with 10 bases between. CDR3: CASSRGGSEKLFF. The CDR3 bases are TGTGCCAGCAGCCGGGGGGGTAGTGAAAAACTGTTTTTT.

V and J are TRBV7-9 and TRBJ1-2; D may be TRBD1 (6 bases). Germline lookup yields CDR1 SEHNR and CDR2 FQNEAQ (reference sequence). V was trimmed by 1 base and J by 7 bases, leaving 16 bases between them. This CDR3 is built from 15 residues. The DNA of the CDR3 is TGTGCCAGCAGCTTAGAACTTCCAGGGGCATCTGGCTACACCTTC. This gives the protein CASSLELPGASGYTF.

The chain has TRBV5-1 and TRBJ2-3, with D possibly TRBD2 on 6 matching bases. The germline CDR1 and CDR2 sequences are SGHRS and YFSETQ. With 0 bases removed from V and 1 base from J, the gap between germline ends came to 12 bases. This CDR3 contains 16 residues. The CDR3 is CASSLERGTRTDTQYF. In DNA, the CDR3 is TGCGCCAGCAGCTTGGAGAGAGGGACTCGCACAGATACGCAGTATTTT. Full variable domain (missing parts from reference TRBV5-1 and TRBJ2-3): KAGVTQTPRYLIKTRGQQVTLSCSPISGHRSVSWYQQTPGQGLQFLFEYFSETQRNKGNFPGRFSGRQFSNSRSEMNVSTLELGDSALYLCASSLERGTRTDTQYFGPGTRLTVL.

The chain joins TRBV5-1 to TRBJ1-5; weak D call: TRBD1 (5 bases). V lost 0 bases to trimming and J lost 4 bases, with 8 bases between them. The CDR3 covers 14 residues. Germline V gene sequence: CDR1 SGHRS, CDR2 YFSETQ. The CDR3 DNA follows: TGCGCCAGCAGCTTGGGACAGAGAAATCAGCCCCAGCATTTT. The encoded protein is CASSLGQRNQPQHF.

The chain recombines TRBV12-3 or TRBV12-4 with TRBJ2-1; D gene unclear. The CDR3 is made up of 12 amino acids. Trimming removed 0 bases at V and 10 bases at J, with 7 bases between. CDR3 loop: CASSLARVEQFF. The CDR3 nucleotides read TGTGCCAGCAGTTTAGCGCGAGTGGAGCAGTTCTTC.

The CDR3 here is CARSLFAGGRPLRNEQFF. DNA of the CDR3: TGTGCCAGAAGCTTATTTGCGGGGGGCCGCCCCTTAAGGAATGAGCAGTTCTTC. V usage is TRBV5-3 and J usage is TRBJ2-1; 8 bases are a match to TRBD2. TRBV5-3 falls under the ORF class, with uncertain function. This CDR3 is built from 18 residues. V shed 2 bases, J shed 7 bases, and the junction held 17 bases outside the gene matches.